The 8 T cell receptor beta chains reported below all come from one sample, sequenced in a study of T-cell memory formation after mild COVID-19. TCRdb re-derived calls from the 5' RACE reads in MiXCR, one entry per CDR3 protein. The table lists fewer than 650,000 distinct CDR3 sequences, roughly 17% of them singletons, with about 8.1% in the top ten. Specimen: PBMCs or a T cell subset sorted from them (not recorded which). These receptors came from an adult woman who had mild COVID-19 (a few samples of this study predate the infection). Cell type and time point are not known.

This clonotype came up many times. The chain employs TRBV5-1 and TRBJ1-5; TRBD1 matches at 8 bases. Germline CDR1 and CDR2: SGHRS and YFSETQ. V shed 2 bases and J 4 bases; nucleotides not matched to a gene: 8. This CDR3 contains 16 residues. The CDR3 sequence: CASSFDGQGANQPQHF. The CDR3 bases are TGCGCCAGCAGCTTCGACGGACAGGGAGCAAATCAGCCCCAGCATTTT.

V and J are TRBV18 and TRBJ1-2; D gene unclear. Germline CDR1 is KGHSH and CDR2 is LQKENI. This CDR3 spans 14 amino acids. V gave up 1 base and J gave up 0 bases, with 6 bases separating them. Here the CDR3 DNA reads TGTGCCAGCTCACCACAGAAAACTAACTATGGCTACACCTTC. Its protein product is CASSPQKTNYGYTF.

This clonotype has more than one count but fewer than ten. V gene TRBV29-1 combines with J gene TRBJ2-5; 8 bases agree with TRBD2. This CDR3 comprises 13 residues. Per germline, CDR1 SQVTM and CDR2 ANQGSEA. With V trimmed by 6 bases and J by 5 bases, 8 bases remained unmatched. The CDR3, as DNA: TGCAGCGTGAGACTAGCGTCCCCGGAGACCCAGTACTTC. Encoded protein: CSVRLASPETQYF.

CDR3 in DNA: TGCAGTGCTAGAGTGGGTGTATCCACTGAAGCTTTCTTT. Protein product: CSARVGVSTEAFF. The rearrangement links TRBV20-1 to TRBJ1-1, with D unclear. This CDR3 comprises 13 residues. V was trimmed by 1 base and J by 4 bases, leaving 10 bases between them. From germline, CDR1 is DFQATT and CDR2 SNEGSKA (reference sequence).

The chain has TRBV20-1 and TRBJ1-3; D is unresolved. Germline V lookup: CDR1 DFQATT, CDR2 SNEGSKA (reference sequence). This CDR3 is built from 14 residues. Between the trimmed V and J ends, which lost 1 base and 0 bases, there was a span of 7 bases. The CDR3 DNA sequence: TGCAGTGCTAGAGCAAGCCTCTCTGGAAACACCATATATTTT. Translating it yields CSARASLSGNTIYF.

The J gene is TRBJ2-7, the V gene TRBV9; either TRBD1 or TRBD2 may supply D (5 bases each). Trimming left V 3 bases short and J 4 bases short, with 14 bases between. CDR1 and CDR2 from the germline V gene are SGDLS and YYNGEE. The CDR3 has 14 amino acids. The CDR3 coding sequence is TGTGCCAGCAGCGAAAGTGGGGGTAATTACGAGCAGTACTTC. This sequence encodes CASSESGGNYEQYF.

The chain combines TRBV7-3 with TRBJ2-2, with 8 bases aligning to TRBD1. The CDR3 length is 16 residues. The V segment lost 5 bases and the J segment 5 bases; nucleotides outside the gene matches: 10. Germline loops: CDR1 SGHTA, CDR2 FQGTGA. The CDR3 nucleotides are TGTGCCAGCAGCCAACGACAGGGGAGAGATACCGGGGAGCTGTTTTTT. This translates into CASSQRQGRDTGELFF.

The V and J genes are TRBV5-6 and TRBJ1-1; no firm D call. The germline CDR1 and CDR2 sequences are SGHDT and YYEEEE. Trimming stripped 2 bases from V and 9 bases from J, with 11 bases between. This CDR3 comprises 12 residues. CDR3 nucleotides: TGTGCCAGCAGCTTCACCGGGGAAAAAGCTTTCTTT. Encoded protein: CASSFTGEKAFF.